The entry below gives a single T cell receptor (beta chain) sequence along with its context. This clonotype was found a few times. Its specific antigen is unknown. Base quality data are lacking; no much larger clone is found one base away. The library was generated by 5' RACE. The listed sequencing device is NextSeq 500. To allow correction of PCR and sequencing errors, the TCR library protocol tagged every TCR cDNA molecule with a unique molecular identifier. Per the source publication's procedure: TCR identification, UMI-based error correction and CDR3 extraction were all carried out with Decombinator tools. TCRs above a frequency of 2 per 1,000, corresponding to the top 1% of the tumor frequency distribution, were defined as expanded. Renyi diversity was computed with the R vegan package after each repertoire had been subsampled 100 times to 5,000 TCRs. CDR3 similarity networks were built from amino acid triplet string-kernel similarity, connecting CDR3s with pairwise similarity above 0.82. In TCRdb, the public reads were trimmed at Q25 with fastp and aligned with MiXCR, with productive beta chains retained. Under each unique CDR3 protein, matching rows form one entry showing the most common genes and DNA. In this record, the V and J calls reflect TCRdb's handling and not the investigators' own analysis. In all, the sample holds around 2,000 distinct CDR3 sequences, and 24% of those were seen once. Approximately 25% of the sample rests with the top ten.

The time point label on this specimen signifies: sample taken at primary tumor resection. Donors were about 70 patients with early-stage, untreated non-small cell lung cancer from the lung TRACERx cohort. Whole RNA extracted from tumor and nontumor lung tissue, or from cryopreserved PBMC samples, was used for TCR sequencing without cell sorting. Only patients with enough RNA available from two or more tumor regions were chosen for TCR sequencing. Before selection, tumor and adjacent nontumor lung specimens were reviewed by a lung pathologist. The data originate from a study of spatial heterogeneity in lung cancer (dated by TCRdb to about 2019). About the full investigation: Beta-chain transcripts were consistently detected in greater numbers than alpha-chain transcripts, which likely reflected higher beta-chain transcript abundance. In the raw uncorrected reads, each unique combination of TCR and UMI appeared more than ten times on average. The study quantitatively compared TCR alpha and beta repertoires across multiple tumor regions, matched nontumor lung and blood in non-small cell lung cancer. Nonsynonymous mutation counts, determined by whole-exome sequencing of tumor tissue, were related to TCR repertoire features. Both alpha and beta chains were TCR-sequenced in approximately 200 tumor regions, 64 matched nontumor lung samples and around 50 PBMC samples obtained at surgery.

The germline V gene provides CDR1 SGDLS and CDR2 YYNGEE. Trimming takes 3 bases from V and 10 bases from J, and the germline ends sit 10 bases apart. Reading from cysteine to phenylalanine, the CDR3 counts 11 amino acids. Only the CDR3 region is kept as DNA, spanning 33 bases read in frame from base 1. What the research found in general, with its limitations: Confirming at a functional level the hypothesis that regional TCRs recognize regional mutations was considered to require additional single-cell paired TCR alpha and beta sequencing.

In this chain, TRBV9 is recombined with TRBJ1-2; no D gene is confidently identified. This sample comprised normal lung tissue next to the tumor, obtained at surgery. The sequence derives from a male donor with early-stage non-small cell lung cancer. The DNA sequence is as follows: TGTGCCAGCAGCGGACCTAAGGACTACACCTTC. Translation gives CASSGPKDYTF.